The following is a TCR beta chain sequence with its context. What it binds is not known. Samples underwent the assay at deep level. Authors' analysis steps: Owing to the provision of junction-only sequences devoid of quality scores by immunoSEQ, filtering differed. Sequencing was performed with immunoSEQ multiplex PCR; in TCRdb, only in-frame clones are kept and a portion is missing. The DNA gave D and trimming, while V, J and clone size come from that table. The sample includes roughly 490,000 clones, 60% to 85% of them seen just once. Germline CDR1 MDHEN, CDR2 SYDVKM. The junction had 9 bases not matched to a gene; V was cut back by 3 bases and J by 4 bases. The CDR3 totals 16 residues. Every donor, a Caucasian adult, lived in Nashville, Tennessee. The entry originates in a study of shared clonotypes between healthy human individuals. General observations from the study: Represented diversity, genetic and exposure-history alike, was limited by few donors.

Source material: PBMCs. The V and J genes are TRBV28 and TRBJ2-3, with 8 bases fitting TRBD2. This TCR came from a woman between 40 and 50 years old in good health. Some clones in this sample may be carry-over from other donors' samples. The CDR3 DNA is TGTGCCAGCAGTTTTGGAGCGGGAGAAAGCGCAGATACGCAGTATTTT. Translated, it gives CASSFGAGESADTQYF. The variable domain in full, with the rest retrieved from reference TRBV28 and TRBJ2-3, is DVKVTQSSRYLVKRTGEKVFLECVQDMDHENMFWYRQDPGLGLRLIYFSYDVKMKEKGDIPEGYSVSREKKERFSLILESASTNQTSMYLCASSFGAGESADTQYFGPGTRLTVL.